This TCR beta chain originates from a study of T cell repertoires in cytomegalovirus infection. Whole-study context: In the study, CMV epitopes included recently identified HLA-C-restricted and well-studied HLA-B-restricted ones. Public TCR beta signatures marked donors with CMV infection and the matching HLA.

The CDR3 is 14 amino acids. Germline assignment: CDR1 SEHNR and CDR2 FQNEAQ (reference sequence). V was shortened by 8 bases and J by 8 bases, with 19 bases between the two germline ends. MiXCR was run by TCRdb on the reads, yielding one entry per CDR3 protein. The profile covers about 830,000 distinct CDR3 sequences, with approximately 32% appearing a single time and 9.5% to 15% taken by the ten largest. About this clonotype itself: Antigen unknown.

Notes on the study in general: In two of eight donors, the top clonotype was HLA-C-restricted CMV-specific.

The chain combines TRBV7-9 with TRBJ2-1, with a tentative D call TRBD1 (6 bases). The clonotype was recovered from a human donor in good health (CMV status not recorded). Some clones in this sample may be carry-over from other donors' samples. Sequencing used cultured CD8+ T cells from PBMCs, obtained from culture after CMV antigen stimulation. The CDR3 DNA reads TGTGCCAGCGGAATTTACAGGGAGAAGGATGAGCAGTTCTTC. It is translated as CASGIYREKDEQFF.